This is a list of T cell receptor beta chains from one sample in a study of T cells in Graves' hyperthyroidism and ophthalmopathy. TCRdb reprocessed the multiplex PCR reads via MiXCR and lists one record per CDR3 protein. In the table there are hundreds of thousands of distinct CDR3 sequences, more than 15% of which are singletons. Sequenced sample: blood. The receptors here all came from a woman aged 40 to 50 with Graves' ophthalmopathy. The CDR3 runs from the conserved cysteine through the conserved F or W. The order of the fields is V gene, J gene, D gene, clone size, CDR3 DNA, CDR3 protein. The D gene is left open where the match is weak. A row's size may be missing; if present it is once, few, many or a size class.

>TRBV12-3/TRBV12-4|TRBJ2-2|NA|many
TGTGCCAGCAGTTTTGGTGAGAACACCGGGGAGCTGTTTTTT
CASSFGENTGELFF
>TRBV9|TRBJ1-2|NA|few
TGTGCCAGCAGCGGGGGGGGTCGGATCTATGGCTACACCTTC
CASSGGGRIYGYTF
>TRBV29-1|TRBJ2-1|TRBD1|NA
TGCAGCGTTGAAGACTGGACAGGGGGGTCCTACAATGAGCAGTTCTTC
CSVEDWTGGSYNEQFF
>TRBV6-1|TRBJ2-5|TRBD2|few
TGTGCCAGCAGTACCTCCGGGACTAGCGGGACAGAGACCCAGTACTTC
CASSTSGTSGTETQYF
>TRBV20-1|TRBJ1-2|NA|few
TGCAGTGCTAGTGTACGCGGACAAATAGGCTACACCTTC
CSASVRGQIGYTF
>TRBV7-9|TRBJ2-7|NA|many
TGTGCCAGCAGCTTAGGGGCACAAGGGCGAGAGCAGTACTTC
CASSLGAQGREQYF
>TRBV12-3/TRBV12-4|TRBJ2-5|TRBD1|NA
TGTGCCAGCAGCGATAGGCAAGGGGGCGTGGAGACCCAGTACTTC
CASSDRQGGVETQYF
>TRBV29-1|TRBJ2-3|NA|few
TGCAGCGGCCGGGGCGGAAGCACAGATACGCAGTATTTT
CSGRGGSTDTQYF
>TRBV6-1|TRBJ1-2|NA|NA
TGTGCCAGCAGTGCGGACGGAACGGTGGGTTATGGCTACACCTTC
CASSADGTVGYGYTF
>TRBV19|TRBJ1-1|NA|few
TGTGCCAGTAGTATAGATCCGGCCTCTTACACTGAAGCTTTCTTT
CASSIDPASYTEAFF
>TRBV20-1|TRBJ2-7|TRBD2|many
TGCAGTGCTAGCTTGACTAGCGGATGGGGCGAGCAGTACTTC
CSASLTSGWGEQYF
>TRBV20-1|TRBJ2-7|NA|NA
TGCAGTGCTGAACAACTAGGGTTGGGGTACGAGCAGTACTTC
CSAEQLGLGYEQYF
>TRBV13|TRBJ2-3|NA|many
TGTGCCAGCAGCCCGAGCGAGTTTTCTAGCACAGATACGCAGTATTTT
CASSPSEFSSTDTQYF
>TRBV30|TRBJ2-7|NA|many
TGTGCCTGGAGTGGACGGAGCTCCTACGAGCAGTACTTC
CAWSGRSSYEQYF
>TRBV6-5|TRBJ1-2|NA|NA
TGTGCCAGCAGTTACTCGGTAAACTATGGCTACACCTTC
CASSYSVNYGYTF
>TRBV5-1|TRBJ2-7|NA|many
TGCGCCAGCAGCGCCGGGACCTCCTACGAGCAGTACTTC
CASSAGTSYEQYF
>TRBV12-3/TRBV12-4|TRBJ1-1|NA|NA
TGTGCCAGCACCTCCTCCAACCGTGGAGAAGCTTTCTTT
CASTSSNRGEAFF
>TRBV27|TRBJ2-3|NA|many
TGTGCCAGCAGTTTATCGTTTGCGGGGCTCACTTCTAGCACAGATACGCAGTATTTT
CASSLSFAGLTSSTDTQYF
>TRBV5-1|TRBJ1-5|NA|NA
TGCGCCAGCAGCTTGAATGGGGGAGATATGGAGCCCCAGCATTTT
CASSLNGGDMEPQHF
>TRBV24-1|TRBJ2-5|TRBD1|NA
TGTGCCACCTCATACCTAACGGGACAGGGGATTCAAGAGACCCAGTACTTC
CATSYLTGQGIQETQYF
>TRBV2|TRBJ2-5|NA|many
TGTGCCAGTGGTACTCCAGGGGCCCAGTACTTC
CASGTPGAQYF
>TRBV11-2|TRBJ1-1|NA|many
TGTGCCAGCAGCTTACAATTTATGGGCACTGAAGCTTTCTTT
CASSLQFMGTEAFF
>TRBV10-3|TRBJ1-6|NA|NA
TGTGCCATCAGTGAGCAAGAGGCAGGGAGAGCACCCCTCCACTTT
CAISEQEAGRAPLHF
>TRBV7-9|TRBJ1-2|NA|many
TGTGCCAGCAGCCCCGCCCGGCGACTTGAAGGAGGCTACACCTTC
CASSPARRLEGGYTF
>TRBV20-1|TRBJ2-3|NA|many
TGCAGTGCTAAGAGGGGCACGCAGTATTTT
CSAKRGTQYF
>TRBV6-1|TRBJ2-2|TRBD1|many
TGTGCCAGCAGCACGGGGACAGGAGCGAACACCGGGGAGCTGTTTTTT
CASSTGTGANTGELFF
>TRBV29-1|TRBJ2-5|TRBD2|NA
TGCAGCGTTGCGGGGGGAGGCTTTGGCGCAGAGACCCAGTACTTC
CSVAGGGFGAETQYF
>TRBV5-1|TRBJ2-1|TRBD1|many
TGCGCCAGCAGCTTGGTGGGGACAGGGGTCTTCAATGAGCAGTTCTTC
CASSLVGTGVFNEQFF
>TRBV27|TRBJ1-1|NA|many
TGTGCCAGCAGTGGCTGGCTAGAAGCTTTCTTT
CASSGWLEAFF
>TRBV5-1|TRBJ2-7|NA|NA
TGCGCCAGCAGGGGGGGAGCAGGCTACGAGCAGTACTTC
CASRGGAGYEQYF
>TRBV5-1|TRBJ2-2|NA|NA
TGCGCCAGCAGCTTGGTTGTCGGTACGAACACCGGGGAGCTGTTTTTT
CASSLVVGTNTGELFF
>TRBV20-1|TRBJ2-7|NA|many
TGCAGTGCGGAACGGAACTCCTACGAGCAGTACTTC
CSAERNSYEQYF
>TRBV28|TRBJ1-2|NA|NA
TGTGCCAGCAGTTTGGGCAGGGAAATGTTACGGGATGGCTACACCTTC
CASSLGREMLRDGYTF
>TRBV6-2/TRBV6-3|TRBJ2-2|TRBD1|few
TGTTCCACGGGACAGGGTATTACCGGGGAGCTGTTTTTT
CSTGQGITGELFF
>TRBV19|TRBJ2-2|NA|NA
TGTGCCAGTAGTACTAGCGCGGCAGTGGATCTGTTTTTT
CASSTSAAVDLFF
>TRBV20-1|TRBJ2-7|NA|NA
TGCAGTGCTAGAGATCTCACCCACTACGAGCAGTACTTC
CSARDLTHYEQYF
>TRBV7-2|TRBJ1-4|NA|many
TGTGCCAGCACCAAGGGGCGGATGGGCGGAAGGGAAAAACTGTTTTTT
CASTKGRMGGREKLFF
>TRBV18|TRBJ2-1|TRBD1|many
TGTGCCAGCTCACCCAACACAGGGGGCCGCCGCAATGAGCAGTTCTTC
CASSPNTGGRRNEQFF
>TRBV5-5|TRBJ2-3|TRBD2|few
TGTGCCAGCAGCTTGGACTTTGGCGGGGGGGCGACAGATACGCAGTATTTT
CASSLDFGGGATDTQYF
>TRBV20-1|TRBJ2-7|TRBD2|many
TGCAGTGCTAGAATACTAGCGGAGGGGTACGAGCAGTACTTC
CSARILAEGYEQYF
>TRBV7-9|TRBJ2-3|TRBD1|few
TGTGCCAGCAGCTTATTTCTAGTCCGGGACAGGGGAACAGATACGCAGTATTTT
CASSLFLVRDRGTDTQYF
>TRBV9|TRBJ1-2|TRBD1|many
TGTGCCAGCAGCCCTATATCGACAGGGGATAACTATGGCTACACCTTC
CASSPISTGDNYGYTF
>TRBV20-1|TRBJ1-5|TRBD1|NA
TGCAGTGCTGGAGACAGGGATAGCAATCAGCCCCAGCATTTT
CSAGDRDSNQPQHF
>TRBV29-1|TRBJ1-3|NA|NA
TGCAGCGTTGAGACTGCGCCGAACACCATATATTTT
CSVETAPNTIYF
>TRBV15|TRBJ2-7|TRBD2|NA
TGTGCCACCAGCAGGAGGGCTAGCGGGAGGAGGGAGCAGTACTTC
CATSRRASGRREQYF
>TRBV10-1|TRBJ2-2|TRBD2|NA
TGCGCCAGCAGTGAGGGGACTAGCGGGAGGGTGGACACCGGGGAGCTGTTTTTT
CASSEGTSGRVDTGELFF
>TRBV11-2|TRBJ1-1|TRBD1|many
TGTGCCAGCAGCTTAAGGACAGGTTGGGAGAGTGAAGCTTTCTTT
CASSLRTGWESEAFF
>TRBV7-9|TRBJ1-4|NA|many
TGTGCCAGCAGCCCAGGGGTGTTGGGGGCAAGACCATTGAATGAAAAACTGTTTTTT
CASSPGVLGARPLNEKLFF
>TRBV5-1|TRBJ2-3|TRBD1|many
TGCGCCAGCAGCTCCCAACCGTCGGGACAGGGCTCCGATACGCAGTATTTT
CASSSQPSGQGSDTQYF
>TRBV28|TRBJ2-2|NA|NA
TGTGCCAGCAGTACCGGGGCTCCTAGCGGGGAGCTGTTTTTT
CASSTGAPSGELFF
>TRBV13|TRBJ2-3|TRBD1|many
TGTGCCAGCAGCCCTGAGGGGACAGGCACAGATACGCAGTATTTT
CASSPEGTGTDTQYF
>TRBV12-3/TRBV12-4|TRBJ2-7|TRBD2|few
TGTGCCAGCAGTGGGGGGGTAGGAGCTGGGACCTCGGATCAGTACTTC
CASSGGVGAGTSDQYF
>TRBV20-1|TRBJ2-7|NA|few
TGCAGTGCCGAGCGCAGGGGTGCATCTTACGAGCAGTACTTC
CSAERRGASYEQYF
>TRBV20-1|TRBJ2-7|TRBD2|few
TGCAGTGCTTCGGGACTAGCGGGAGGGCCCGGCGAGCAGTACTTC
CSASGLAGGPGEQYF
>TRBV11-3|TRBJ1-5|NA|NA
TGTGCCAGCAGCTTAGATGGGTCTGGTAGTGTAAGCAATCAGCCCCAGCATTTT
CASSLDGSGSVSNQPQHF
>TRBV10-3|TRBJ1-1|TRBD1|few
TGTGCCATCAGTGAGTCGGACAGGGGGCGGACTGAAGCTTTCTTT
CAISESDRGRTEAFF